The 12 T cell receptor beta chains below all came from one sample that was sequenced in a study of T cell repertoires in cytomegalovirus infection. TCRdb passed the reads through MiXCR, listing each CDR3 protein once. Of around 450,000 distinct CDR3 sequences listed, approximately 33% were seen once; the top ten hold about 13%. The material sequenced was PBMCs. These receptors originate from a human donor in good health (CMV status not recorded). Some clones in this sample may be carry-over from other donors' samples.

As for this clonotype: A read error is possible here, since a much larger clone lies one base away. CDR3 loop: CASSLSEGGDTQYF. CDR3 nucleotide sequence: TGTGCCAGCAGCTTAAGTGAGGGTGGAGATACGCAGTATTTT. The rearrangement uses TRBV7-2 and TRBJ2-3, with D tentatively TRBD2 (5 bases). Between the trimmed V and J ends, which lost 2 bases and 5 bases, there was a span of 11 bases. This CDR3 has 14 amino acids. Germline V gene data show CDR1 as SGHTA and CDR2 as FQGNSA.

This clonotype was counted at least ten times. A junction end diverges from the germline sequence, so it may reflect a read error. CDR3 nucleotide sequence: TGTGCCAGCAGCTTAGTTAACATTCTACACTTC. This sequence encodes CASSLVNILHF. The gene calls are TRBV7-8 and TRBJ2-5; no reliable D call. This CDR3 has 11 residues. In germline, CDR1 is SGHVS, CDR2 FQNEAQ.

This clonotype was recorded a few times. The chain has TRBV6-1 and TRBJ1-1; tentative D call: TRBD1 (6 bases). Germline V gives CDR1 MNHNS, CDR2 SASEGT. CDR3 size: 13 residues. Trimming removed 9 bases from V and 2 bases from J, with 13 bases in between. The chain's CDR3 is CASDRRGNTEAFF. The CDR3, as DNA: TGTGCCAGTGACAGGCGGGGAAACACTGAAGCTTTCTTT.

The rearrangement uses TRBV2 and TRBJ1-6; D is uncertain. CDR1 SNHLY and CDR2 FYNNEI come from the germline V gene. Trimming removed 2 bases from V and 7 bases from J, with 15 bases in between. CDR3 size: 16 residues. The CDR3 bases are TGTGCCAGCAGTGAACCAGAACCTACACGGAATTCACCCCTCCACTTT. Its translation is CASSEPEPTRNSPLHF.

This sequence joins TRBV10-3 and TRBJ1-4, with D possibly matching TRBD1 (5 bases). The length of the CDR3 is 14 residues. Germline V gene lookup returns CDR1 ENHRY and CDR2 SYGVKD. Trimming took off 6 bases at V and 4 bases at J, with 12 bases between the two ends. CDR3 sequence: CAIREGKGNEKLFF. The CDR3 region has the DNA TGTGCCATCAGGGAGGGGAAGGGTAATGAAAAACTGTTTTTT.

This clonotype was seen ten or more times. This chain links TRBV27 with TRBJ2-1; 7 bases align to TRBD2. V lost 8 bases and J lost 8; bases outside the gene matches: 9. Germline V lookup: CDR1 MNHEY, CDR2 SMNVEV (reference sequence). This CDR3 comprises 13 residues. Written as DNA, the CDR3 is TGTGCCAGCTGCTCCGGGGGGTACCATGAGCAGTTCTTC. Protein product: CASCSGGYHEQFF.

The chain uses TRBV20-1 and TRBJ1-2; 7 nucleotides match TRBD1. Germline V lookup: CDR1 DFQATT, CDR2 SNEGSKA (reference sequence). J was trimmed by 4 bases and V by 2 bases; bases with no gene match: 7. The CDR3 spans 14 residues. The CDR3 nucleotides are TGCAGTGCTAGAAAGGGACAGACCTTCTATGGCTACACCTTC. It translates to CSARKGQTFYGYTF.

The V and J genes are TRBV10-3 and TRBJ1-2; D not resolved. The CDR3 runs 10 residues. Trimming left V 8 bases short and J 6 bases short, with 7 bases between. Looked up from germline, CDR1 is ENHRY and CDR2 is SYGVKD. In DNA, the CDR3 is TGTGCCATCGGACTCGATGGCTACACCTTC. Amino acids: CAIGLDGYTF.

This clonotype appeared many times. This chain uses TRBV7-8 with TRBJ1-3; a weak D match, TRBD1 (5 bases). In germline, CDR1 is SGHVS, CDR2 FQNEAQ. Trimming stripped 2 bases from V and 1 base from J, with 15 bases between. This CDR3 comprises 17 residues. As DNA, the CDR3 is TGTGCCAGCAGCTTAAACTCGGGACGGGCTTCTGGAAACACCATATATTTT. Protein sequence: CASSLNSGRASGNTIYF.

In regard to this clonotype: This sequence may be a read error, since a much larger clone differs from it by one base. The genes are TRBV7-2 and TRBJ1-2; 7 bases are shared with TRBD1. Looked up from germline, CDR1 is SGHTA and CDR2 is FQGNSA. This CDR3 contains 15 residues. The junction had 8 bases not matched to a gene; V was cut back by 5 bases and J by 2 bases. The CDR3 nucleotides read TGTGCCAGCAGCCCCGGAGGACAGGTGAACTATGGCTACACCTTC. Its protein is CASSPGGQVNYGYTF.

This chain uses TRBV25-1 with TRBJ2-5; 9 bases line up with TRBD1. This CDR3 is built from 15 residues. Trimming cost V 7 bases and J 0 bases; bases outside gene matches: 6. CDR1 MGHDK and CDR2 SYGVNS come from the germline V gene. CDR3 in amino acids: CASTPDRGHQETQYF. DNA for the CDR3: TGTGCCAGCACTCCGGACAGGGGCCACCAAGAGACCCAGTACTTC.

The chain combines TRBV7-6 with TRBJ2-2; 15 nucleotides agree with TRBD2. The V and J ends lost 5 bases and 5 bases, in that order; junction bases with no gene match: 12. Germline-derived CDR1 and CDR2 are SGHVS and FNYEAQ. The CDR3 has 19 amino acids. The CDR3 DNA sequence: TGTGCCAGCAGCCTACGGACTAGCGGGGGGGCAGGTGGTACCGGGGAGCTGTTTTTT. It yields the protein CASSLRTSGGAGGTGELFF. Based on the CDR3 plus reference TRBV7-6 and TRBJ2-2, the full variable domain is GAGVSQSPRYKVTKRGQDVALRCDPISGHVSLYWYRQALGQGPEFLTYFNYEAQQDKSGLPNDRFSAERPEGSISTLTIQRTEQRDSAMYRCASSLRTSGGAGGTGELFFGEGSRLTVL.